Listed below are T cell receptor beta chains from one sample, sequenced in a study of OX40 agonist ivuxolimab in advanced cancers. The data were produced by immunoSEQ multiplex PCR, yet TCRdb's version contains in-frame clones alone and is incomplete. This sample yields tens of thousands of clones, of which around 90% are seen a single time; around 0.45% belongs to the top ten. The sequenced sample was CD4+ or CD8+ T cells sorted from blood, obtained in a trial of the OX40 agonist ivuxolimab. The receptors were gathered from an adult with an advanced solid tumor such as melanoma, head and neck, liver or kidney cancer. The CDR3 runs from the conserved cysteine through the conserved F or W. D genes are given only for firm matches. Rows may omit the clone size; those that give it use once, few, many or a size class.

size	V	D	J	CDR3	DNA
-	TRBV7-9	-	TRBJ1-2	CASSRDLGNGYTF	TGTGCCAGCAGCCGGGACCTCGGTAATGGCTACACCTTC
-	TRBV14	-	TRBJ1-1	CASSRFVGVEAFF	TGTGCCAGCAGCCGTTTCGTTGGGGTTGAAGCTTTCTTT
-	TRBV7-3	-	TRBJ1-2	CASSPLPGLVYGYTF	TGTGCCAGCAGCCCCCTCCCAGGCTTGGTCTATGGCTACACCTTC
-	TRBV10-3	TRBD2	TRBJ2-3	CAVGGDTDTQYF	TGTGCCGTCGGGGGGGACACAGATACGCAGTATTTT
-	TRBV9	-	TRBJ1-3	CASSPRGSYSGNTIYF	TGTGCCAGCAGCCCCAGGGGTTCCTACTCTGGAAACACCATATATTTT
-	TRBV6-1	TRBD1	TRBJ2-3	CASSDGGRGPGTDTQYF	TGTGCCAGCAGTGACGGTGGCAGGGGGCCTGGCACAGATACGCAGTATTTT
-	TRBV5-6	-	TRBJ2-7	CASSSQGPYEQYF	TGTGCCAGCAGCTCACAGGGACCCTACGAGCAGTACTTC
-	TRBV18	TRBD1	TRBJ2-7	CASSPRQGGYEQYF	TGTGCCAGCTCACCCCGACAGGGGGGCTACGAGCAGTACTTC
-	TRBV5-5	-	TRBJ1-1	CASSRRWETEAFF	TGTGCCAGCAGCCGGAGGTGGGAGACTGAAGCTTTCTTT
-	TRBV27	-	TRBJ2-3	CASSPLVGGPDTQYF	TGTGCCAGCAGTCCCCTAGTGGGGGGGCCAGATACGCAGTATTTT
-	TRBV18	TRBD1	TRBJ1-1	CASSPSGGNAEAFF	TGTGCCAGCTCACCGTCAGGGGGTAACGCTGAAGCTTTCTTT
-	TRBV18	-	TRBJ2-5	CASSPLGGRAIQETQYF	TGTGCCAGCTCACCCCTCGGAGGCAGGGCCATCCAAGAGACCCAGTACTTC
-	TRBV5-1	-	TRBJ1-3	CASSLDGGDGNTIYF	TGCGCCAGCAGCTTGGATGGAGGGGACGGAAACACCATATATTTT
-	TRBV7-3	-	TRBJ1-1	CASSLGGGTEAFF	TGTGCCAGCAGCTTAGGGGGCGGCACTGAAGCTTTCTTT
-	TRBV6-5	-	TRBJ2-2	CASSSTDTGELFF	TGTGCCAGCAGTTCGACGGACACCGGGGAGCTGTTTTTT
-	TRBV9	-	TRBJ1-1	CASSVARAGQTEAFF	TGTGCCAGCAGCGTAGCTCGGGCAGGGCAAACTGAAGCTTTCTTT
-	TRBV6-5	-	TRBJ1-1	CASSYSAGHAFF	TGTGCCAGCAGTTACTCGGCAGGGCACGCTTTCTTT
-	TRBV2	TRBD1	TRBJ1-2	CASIDRGGGYTF	TGTGCCAGCATCGACAGGGGTGGTGGCTACACCTTC
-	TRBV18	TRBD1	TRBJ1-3	CASSRSGTGPGNTIYF	TGTGCCAGCTCACGATCCGGGACAGGGCCTGGAAACACCATATATTTT
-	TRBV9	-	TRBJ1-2	CASSVERGYYGYTF	TGTGCCAGCAGCGTAGAGAGGGGCTACTATGGCTACACCTTC
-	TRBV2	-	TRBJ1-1	CAGQTEKNTEAFF	TGTGCCGGACAGACAGAAAAGAACACTGAAGCTTTCTTT
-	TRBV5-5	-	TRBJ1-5	CASSPYPAGGRSSNQPQHF	TGTGCCAGCAGCCCCTACCCCGCGGGCGGTAGATCCAGCAATCAGCCCCAGCATTTT
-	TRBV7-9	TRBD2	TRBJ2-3	CASSRETQYF	TGTGCCAGCTCGCGGGAGACGCAGTATTTT
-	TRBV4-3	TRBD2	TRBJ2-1	CASSPLAGGTTQFF	TGCGCCAGCAGCCCACTAGCGGGGGGCACGACGCAGTTCTTC
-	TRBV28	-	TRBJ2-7	CASSPPRGFLSYEQYF	TGTGCCAGCAGTCCCCCCCGGGGATTTCTCTCCTACGAGCAGTACTTC
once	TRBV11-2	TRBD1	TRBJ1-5	CASSPTTGVPQPQHF	TGTGCCAGCAGTCCAACCACAGGGGTCCCTCAGCCCCAGCATTTT
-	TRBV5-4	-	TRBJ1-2	CASSPKQGDYGYTF	TGTGCCAGCAGCCCCAAACAGGGAGACTATGGCTACACCTTC
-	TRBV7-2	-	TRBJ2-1	CASSPRVAAPLISYNEQFF	TGTGCCAGCAGCCCGCGGGTCGCCGCCCCTCTTATCTCCTACAATGAGCAGTTCTTC
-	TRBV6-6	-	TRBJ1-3	CASIIDRSSSGNTIYF	TGTGCCAGCATAATTGACAGGAGCAGCTCTGGAAACACCATATATTTT
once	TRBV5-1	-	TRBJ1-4	CASSTAGALNEKLFF	TGCGCCAGCAGCACCGCCGGGGCCCTTAATGAAAAACTGTTTTTT
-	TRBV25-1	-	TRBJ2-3	CASSASWGVDTQYF	TGTGCCAGCAGTGCATCTTGGGGGGTGGATACGCAGTATTTT
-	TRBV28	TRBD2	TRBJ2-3	CASSLSGGGALDTQYF	TGTGCCAGCAGTTTAAGTGGCGGGGGGGCCCTGGATACGCAGTATTTT
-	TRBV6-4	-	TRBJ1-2	CASSESPVPYYGYTF	TGTGCCAGCAGTGAATCGCCAGTCCCTTACTATGGCTACACCTTC
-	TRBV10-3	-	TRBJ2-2	CAISDGGLASNTGELFF	TGTGCCATCAGTGATGGGGGACTCGCATCGAACACCGGGGAGCTGTTTTTT
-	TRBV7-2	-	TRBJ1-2	CASSPYKVGEYGYTF	TGTGCCAGCAGCCCATATAAGGTCGGAGAATATGGCTACACCTTC
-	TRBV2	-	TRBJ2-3	CASRYGISTYF	TGTGCCAGCAGGTACGGAATCTCGACGTATTTT
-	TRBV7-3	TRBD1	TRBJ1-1	CASSRDSLNTEAFF	TGTGCCAGCAGCCGGGACAGCCTTAACACTGAAGCTTTCTTT
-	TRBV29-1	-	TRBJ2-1	CSVEETWNEQFF	TGCAGCGTTGAAGAGACGTGGAATGAGCAGTTCTTC
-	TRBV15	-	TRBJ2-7	CATSPQPGQGTDEQYF	TGTGCCACCAGCCCCCAGCCGGGGCAGGGGACGGACGAGCAGTACTTC
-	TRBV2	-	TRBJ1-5	CASSGASPGQPQHF	TGTGCCAGCAGTGGGGCCAGTCCCGGTCAGCCCCAGCATTTT
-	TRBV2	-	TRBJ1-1	CASMVDGGNTEAFF	TGTGCCAGCATGGTTGACGGAGGGAACACTGAAGCTTTCTTT
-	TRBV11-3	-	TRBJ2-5	CASSLDGETQYF	TGTGCCAGCAGCTTAGATGGTGAGACCCAGTACTTC
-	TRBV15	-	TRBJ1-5	CATSSPRGNGQPQHF	TGTGCCACCAGCAGCCCTCGGGGGAACGGTCAGCCCCAGCATTTT
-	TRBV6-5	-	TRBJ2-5	CASSYSGRAWETQYF	TGTGCCAGCAGTTACTCTGGCAGGGCGTGGGAGACCCAGTACTTC
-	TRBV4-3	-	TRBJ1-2	CASSQDQSYRVNYGYTF	TGCGCCAGCAGCCAAGATCAGAGCTACAGGGTGAACTATGGCTACACCTTC
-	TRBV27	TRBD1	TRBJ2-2	CASRLGRGLTGELFF	TGTGCCAGCAGACTCGGTAGGGGGCTTACCGGGGAGCTGTTTTTT
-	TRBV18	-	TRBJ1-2	CASSPMPGYAYGYTF	TGTGCCAGCTCACCAATGCCAGGGTACGCCTATGGCTACACCTTC
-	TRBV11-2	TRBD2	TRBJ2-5	CASSTLVGGTGTQYF	TGTGCCAGCAGCACCCTAGTGGGGGGGACCGGGACCCAGTACTTC
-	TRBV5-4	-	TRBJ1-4	CASSLAQGMTEKLFF	TGTGCCAGCAGCTTGGCCCAGGGGATGACGGAAAAACTGTTTTTT
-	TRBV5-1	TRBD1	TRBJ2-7	CASSLEGQTYEQYF	TGCGCCAGCAGCTTGGAGGGACAGACCTACGAGCAGTACTTC